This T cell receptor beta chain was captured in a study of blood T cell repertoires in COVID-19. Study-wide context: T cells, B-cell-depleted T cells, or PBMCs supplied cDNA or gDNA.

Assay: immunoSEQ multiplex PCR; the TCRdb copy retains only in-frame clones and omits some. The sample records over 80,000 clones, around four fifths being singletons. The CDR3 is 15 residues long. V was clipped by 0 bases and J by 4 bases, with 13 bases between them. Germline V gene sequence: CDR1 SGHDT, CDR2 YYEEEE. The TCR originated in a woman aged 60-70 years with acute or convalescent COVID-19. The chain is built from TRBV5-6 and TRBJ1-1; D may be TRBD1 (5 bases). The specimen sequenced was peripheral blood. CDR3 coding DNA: TGTGCCAGCAGCTTGGTCGCAGTCGGGGGCACTGAAGCTTTCTTT. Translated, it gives CASSLVAVGGTEAFF.